These T cell receptor beta chains were read from a single sample in a study of control samples from healthy donors and cancer patients. TCRdb's copy holds only in-frame clones and misses some; the assay was immunoSEQ multiplex PCR. The table includes over 20,000 clones, 82% detected once. The sequenced sample was PBMCs. Receptors were obtained from a man between 60 and 70 years old with colorectal cancer. CDR3s leave out the opening cysteine and the closing phenylalanine or tryptophan. The D gene is left open where the match is weak.

V gene: TRBV9; J gene: TRBJ2-5; D gene: -; CDR3 protein: ASTPGGQETQY
V gene: TRBV3-1/TRBV3-2; J gene: TRBJ1-5; D gene: -; CDR3 protein: ASSLGQLNQPQH
V gene: TRBV27; J gene: TRBJ1-1; D gene: -; CDR3 protein: ASSLGPRGNTEAF
V gene: TRBV6-5; J gene: TRBJ1-1; D gene: -; CDR3 protein: ASSYSEIRRTEAF
V gene: TRBV6-5; J gene: TRBJ2-3; D gene: TRBD1; CDR3 protein: ASMAGRGRTDTQY
V gene: TRBV5-6; J gene: TRBJ2-2; D gene: TRBD1; CDR3 protein: ASSPRQGANTGELF
V gene: TRBV9; J gene: TRBJ2-7; D gene: TRBD2; CDR3 protein: ASSGIAGPSYEQY
V gene: TRBV10-1; J gene: TRBJ2-2; D gene: -; CDR3 protein: ASPGTQNTGELF
V gene: TRBV30; J gene: TRBJ2-5; D gene: TRBD2; CDR3 protein: AWSLGLAEETQY
V gene: TRBV2; J gene: TRBJ1-2; D gene: TRBD1; CDR3 protein: ASRRTGENGYT
V gene: TRBV6-5; J gene: TRBJ2-7; D gene: TRBD2; CDR3 protein: ASTPSGGLHYEQY
V gene: TRBV5-1; J gene: TRBJ1-6; D gene: -; CDR3 protein: ASSFNKSSYNSPLH
V gene: TRBV7-2; J gene: TRBJ1-5; D gene: TRBD1; CDR3 protein: ASSLVGTESYQPQH
V gene: TRBV6-5; J gene: TRBJ1-1; D gene: -; CDR3 protein: ASRQSSDTEAF
V gene: TRBV6-1; J gene: TRBJ2-3; D gene: TRBD2; CDR3 protein: ASSEGTLAGGRDTQY
V gene: TRBV19; J gene: TRBJ1-2; D gene: TRBD1; CDR3 protein: ASSNVWDRGPFYGYT
V gene: TRBV2; J gene: TRBJ1-5; D gene: -; CDR3 protein: ASSEGQGRRSNQPQH
V gene: TRBV18; J gene: TRBJ1-2; D gene: -; CDR3 protein: ASSPIRNRDAYGYT
V gene: TRBV5-4; J gene: TRBJ2-3; D gene: -; CDR3 protein: ASSLGALAIDTQY
V gene: TRBV6-5; J gene: TRBJ1-1; D gene: -; CDR3 protein: ASSFRTANTEAF
V gene: TRBV5-8; J gene: TRBJ2-2; D gene: -; CDR3 protein: ASSFDGVMLSANTGELF
V gene: TRBV6-5; J gene: TRBJ1-2; D gene: -; CDR3 protein: ADPSEGYGYT
V gene: TRBV4-1; J gene: TRBJ2-1; D gene: -; CDR3 protein: ASSGDPWRDEQF
V gene: TRBV6-2/TRBV6-3; J gene: TRBJ2-5; D gene: TRBD2; CDR3 protein: ASSYSRLAEETQY
V gene: TRBV7-2; J gene: TRBJ2-3; D gene: TRBD2; CDR3 protein: ASSFRASGGSSTDTQY
V gene: TRBV27; J gene: TRBJ1-5; D gene: -; CDR3 protein: ASSLVQTIQPQH
V gene: TRBV6-5; J gene: TRBJ1-1; D gene: TRBD1; CDR3 protein: ASSFGTVEWNTEAF
V gene: TRBV2; J gene: TRBJ1-1; D gene: -; CDR3 protein: ASIYGENTEAF
V gene: TRBV11-2; J gene: TRBJ1-2; D gene: TRBD1; CDR3 protein: ASSLRQGEDGYT
V gene: TRBV15; J gene: TRBJ1-2; D gene: -; CDR3 protein: ATSRDLQGFGGYT
V gene: TRBV6-5; J gene: TRBJ1-2; D gene: TRBD1; CDR3 protein: ASSLATGLSYGYT
V gene: TRBV24-1; J gene: TRBJ2-3; D gene: -; CDR3 protein: ATSDQRDFTDTQY
V gene: TRBV5-4; J gene: TRBJ1-6; D gene: TRBD1; CDR3 protein: ASSPGTVNSPLH
V gene: TRBV18; J gene: TRBJ2-4; D gene: -; CDR3 protein: ASSRQAPLAKNIQY
V gene: TRBV4-1; J gene: TRBJ1-1; D gene: -; CDR3 protein: ASSQMRGTEAF
V gene: TRBV18; J gene: TRBJ1-1; D gene: -; CDR3 protein: ASSPLTAMNTEAF
V gene: TRBV19; J gene: TRBJ2-3; D gene: -; CDR3 protein: ASSSSAITDTQY
V gene: TRBV6-6; J gene: TRBJ2-5; D gene: TRBD2; CDR3 protein: ASTISGGPETQY
V gene: TRBV6-5; J gene: TRBJ2-6; D gene: -; CDR3 protein: ASSYTDSAGANVLT
V gene: TRBV14; J gene: TRBJ2-2; D gene: -; CDR3 protein: ASSQDTRNTGELF
V gene: TRBV10-1; J gene: TRBJ2-3; D gene: -; CDR3 protein: ASSRDLTDTQY